This entry describes one T cell receptor (beta chain). This clonotype was counted many times. The antigen it binds to is not known. Per-base quality was not reported, and no clone a single base away is much larger than it. These data belong to a study of response to subunit inactivated influenza vaccine (dated by TCRdb to 2016 to 2019). Concerning the study at large: To follow how T cells responded to a trivalent subunit inactivated influenza vaccine, the researchers relied on deep quantitative profiling of the T cell receptor repertoire. The paper as a whole reports these results and caveats: It was suggested by the authors that each seasonal influenza vaccination may recruit only a limited number of new T cells.

The library was prepared using RT-PCR. The listed sequencing device is Illumina HiSeq 2500. TCRdb reprocessing: public reads trimmed at Q25 with fastp, clones called with MiXCR, in-frame beta chains kept. A single entry per CDR3 protein holds the most common genes and DNA from its merged rows. The sample table holds around 540,000 distinct CDR3 sequences, of which about 12% were seen once. The leading ten clones occupy 10% of the sample. At the junction V is shortened by 2 bases and J by 3 bases, with 7 bases in between. The CDR3 sequence holds 13 residues, the cysteine and phenylalanine included. Only the CDR3 portion is preserved as DNA: 39 bases, with reading frame beginning at the first base. From the germline V gene, CDR1 is MGHRA and CDR2 is YSYEKL.

This material consisted of PBMCs from blood, taken on the day of vaccination. The TCR originated in a man aged 45 to 65 who received an inactivated influenza vaccine. Donor details come from another sample of the same person, matched by shared clones. This chain is built from TRBV4-1 and TRBJ1-1, with the D gene not confidently named. The CDR3 reads as follows: CASSQFGDTEAFF. The nucleotide sequence reads as follows: TGCGCCAGCAGCCAATTCGGGGACACTGAAGCTTTCTTT.